These T cell receptor beta chains were read from a single sample in a study of T-cell memory formation after mild COVID-19. TCRdb redid the calling of the 5' RACE reads with MiXCR, one entry per CDR3 protein. The sample consists of around 440,000 distinct CDR3 sequences, over 15% of them appearing once. Sequencing used PBMCs or a T cell subset sorted from them (not recorded which). The receptors were sampled from an adult woman who had mild COVID-19 (a few samples of this study predate the infection). Cell type and time point are not known. CDR3s include the opening cysteine and the closing phenylalanine or tryptophan. The order of the fields is V gene, D gene, J gene, clone size, CDR3 DNA, CDR3 protein. A D gene is named only where the DNA matches it firmly. Rows give clone size only sometimes, using once, few, many, or a class for an expanded clone.

TRBV20-1	-	TRBJ2-7	few	TGCAGTGCTAGAGGACAGGAGCTGACCTACGAGCAGTACTTC	CSARGQELTYEQYF
TRBV24-1	-	TRBJ2-2	many	TGTGCCACCTCAGGGTTAGCGAACACCGGGGAGCTGTTTTTT	CATSGLANTGELFF
TRBV7-8	TRBD1	TRBJ2-1	many	TGTGCCAGCAGCGTACGGGACAGGGCGACCTACAATGAGCAGTTCTTC	CASSVRDRATYNEQFF
TRBV7-8	-	TRBJ1-3	many	TGTGCCAGCAGCTCTCGCCGGGGGGTCTCTGGAAACACCATATATTTT	CASSSRRGVSGNTIYF
TRBV5-1	TRBD1	TRBJ1-2	-	TGCGCCAGCAGCTACGGACAGGGGACAACCTATGGCTACACCTTC	CASSYGQGTTYGYTF
TRBV7-9	-	TRBJ2-7	-	TGTGCCAGCAGCTTGGACCTCCATACAGGTACCTACGAGCAGTACTTC	CASSLDLHTGTYEQYF
TRBV15	-	TRBJ2-7	few	TGTGCCACCAGCAGAGCTCCGATAGTCAGCTCCTACGAGCAGTACTTC	CATSRAPIVSSYEQYF
TRBV7-9	-	TRBJ2-7	-	TGTGCCAGCAGCACCCAGCCCAACCGGGAGTACTTC	CASSTQPNREYF
TRBV12-3/TRBV12-4	TRBD2	TRBJ2-1	many	TGTGCCAGCAGTTTTGTAGCGGGGGGGGTATTTAGTTGGAGTGAGCAGTTCTTC	CASSFVAGGVFSWSEQFF
TRBV11-2	TRBD2	TRBJ2-3	once	TGTGCCAGCAGCCCTCGGACTAGCGGGGGGGTGGATACGCAGTATTTT	CASSPRTSGGVDTQYF
TRBV3-1	-	TRBJ2-7	few	TGTGCCAGCAGCCACGGCCCCTACGAGCAGTACTTC	CASSHGPYEQYF